This T cell receptor beta chain was recorded in a study of T cell responses to AZD1222 COVID-19 vaccine. Clones were read by immunoSEQ multiplex PCR, and TCRdb kept only the in-frame ones, dropping some. The table has about 120,000 clones, around 94% seen once. Comments on this clone: Its antigen is as yet unknown.

Germline values: CDR1 MGHRA, CDR2 YSYEKL. The length of the CDR3 is 15 residues. Trimming took 5 bases from V and 4 from J, leaving 17 bases between them. General observations from the study: Of spike-specific TCRs, nearly half reportedly target regions left unmutated in variants. Clonal diversity may have been underestimated in mostly white British donors. Repertoires were sampled only after the peak T cell response.

V is TRBV4-1 and J is TRBJ1-2, with D perhaps matching TRBD1 (5 bases). Sequenced here: peripheral blood, sampled on day 0 of AZD1222 vaccination. This receptor was identified in an adult in good health. The CDR3 loop is CASSSPGGGGYGYTF. CDR3 DNA: TGCGCCAGCAGCTCCCCTGGCGGGGGTGGCTATGGCTACACCTTC.